This T cell receptor beta chain was identified in a study of blood T cell repertoires in COVID-19. The germline V gene encodes CDR1 SGHAT and CDR2 FQNNGV. The CDR3 has 13 residues. J gave up 4 bases and V 5 bases, and 5 bases lay outside the gene matches. Here immunoSEQ multiplex PCR was the method, and the copy in TCRdb shows in-frame clones only, minus some. This table holds about 180,000 clones, approximately 89% found once. The chain is built from TRBV11-2 and TRBJ2-7, with 7 bases identical to TRBD1. The sample comprised peripheral blood. The sequence was obtained from a woman aged 25 to 39 with acute or convalescent COVID-19. The CDR3 DNA is TGTGCCAGCAGCCAAGGGGGCAGGTACGAGCAGTACTTC. This sequence encodes CASSQGGRYEQYF.